A selection of T cell receptor beta chains follows, all from one sample in a study of cytomegalovirus exposure and HLA in healthy donors. Libraries were prepared by immunoSEQ multiplex PCR; TCRdb keeps only in-frame clonotypes and omits some of them. Among about 200,000 clones listed, about 75% were seen once. The sample was PBMCs. All receptors come from a man in his late teens or twenties in good health and CMV-seronegative. Both conserved end residues are part of each CDR3. The D gene is left open where the match is weak. Rows give clone size only sometimes, using once, few, many, or a class for an expanded clone.

len	v_gene	abundance	d_gene	j_gene	CDR3nt	CDR3aa
14	TRBV4-2	.	TRBD1	TRBJ1-5	TGTGCCAGCAGCCAAGGACAGGGGTCTCAGCCCCAGCATTTT	CASSQGQGSQPQHF
13	TRBV27	.	.	TRBJ1-2	TGTGCCAGCAGTTTATCCGGGGTTGATGGCTACACCTTC	CASSLSGVDGYTF
15	TRBV6-5	once	TRBD1	TRBJ2-2	TGTGCCAGCAGTTATTTAAGGGGGCGATCCGGGGAGCTGTTTTTT	CASSYLRGRSGELFF
10	TRBV20-1	.	.	TRBJ1-2	TGCAGTGCTCCTCTGTATGGCTACACCTTC	CSAPLYGYTF
12	TRBV28	.	.	TRBJ1-4	TGTGCCAGCAGTTTGTCCGAGGAAAAACTGTTTTTT	CASSLSEEKLFF
14	TRBV27	.	TRBD2	TRBJ2-2	TGTGCCAGCAGTTTAGGGGGGGGGACCGGGGAGCTGTTTTTT	CASSLGGGTGELFF
15	TRBV7-9	.	.	TRBJ1-1	TGTGCCAGCAGCCCCCCGTCGTCTGTGAACACTGAAGCTTTCTTT	CASSPPSSVNTEAFF
16	TRBV14	.	.	TRBJ1-3	TGTGCCAGCAGCCAAGTAGCGGCGCAGTCTGGAAACACCATATATTTT	CASSQVAAQSGNTIYF
16	TRBV7-2	.	TRBD1	TRBJ2-2	TGTGCCAGCAGCTGGACAGGGGGCGCGGGCAGCGGGGAGCTGTTTTTT	CASSWTGGAGSGELFF
16	TRBV9	.	TRBD2	TRBJ2-5	TGTGCCAGCAGCGTAGGACTAGCGGCGAACCAAGAGACCCAGTACTTC	CASSVGLAANQETQYF
12	TRBV10-3	once	TRBD1	TRBJ1-2	TGTGCCAGCGGGACAGGAAACTATGGCTACACCTTC	CASGTGNYGYTF
13	TRBV5-1	.	.	TRBJ2-2	TGCGCCAGCACCCTCAGCGGGACCGGGGAGCTGTTTTTT	CASTLSGTGELFF